This is a list of T cell receptor beta chains from one sample in a study of T cell responses to AZD1222 COVID-19 vaccine. TCRdb keeps only in-frame clones here, not all; method: immunoSEQ multiplex PCR. Among approximately 110,000 clones listed, roughly 90% were seen once. Sequenced here: peripheral blood, sampled on day 0 of AZD1222 vaccination. The receptors were sampled from an adult in good health. Each CDR3 is given without its conserved first and last residue. Fields, in order: V gene, clone size, CDR3 protein. Clone size is not always given. Where it is, it says once, few, many or a class for expanded clones.

v_gene: TRBV28
abundance: -
CDR3aa: ASSPNRGRQSGNTIY

v_gene: TRBV3-1/TRBV3-2
abundance: -
CDR3aa: ASSQAAGRLKFEAF

v_gene: TRBV3-1/TRBV3-2
abundance: -
CDR3aa: ASSQQAGGKETQY

v_gene: TRBV5-5
abundance: -
CDR3aa: ASSHTRGGTQY

v_gene: TRBV7-2
abundance: -
CDR3aa: ASSLVFAGSSGNTIY

v_gene: TRBV29-1
abundance: -
CDR3aa: SVDMTGTEAF

v_gene: TRBV19
abundance: -
CDR3aa: ASSISNRADTEAF

v_gene: TRBV3-1/TRBV3-2
abundance: -
CDR3aa: ASSRGSGNPTQY

v_gene: TRBV7-9
abundance: -
CDR3aa: ASSLAGTGGIYGYT

v_gene: TRBV7-2
abundance: -
CDR3aa: ASSSQRYGTGNEKLF

v_gene: TRBV7-2
abundance: -
CDR3aa: ASSLELLSGVTTDTQY

v_gene: TRBV6-2/TRBV6-3
abundance: few
CDR3aa: ASSYSNGGGQF

v_gene: TRBV5-5
abundance: -
CDR3aa: ASSLLAGGNTGELF

v_gene: TRBV11-2
abundance: few
CDR3aa: ASSSPGVGDTEAF

v_gene: TRBV9
abundance: -
CDR3aa: ASSVRRDRGGFNEQF